The 26 T cell receptor beta chains below all came from one sample that was sequenced in a study of blood T cell repertoires in COVID-19. The table came from immunoSEQ multiplex PCR; TCRdb's copy has only in-frame clones and leaves some out. Of some 300,000 clones listed, 90% are singletons. The sequencing sample was made of PBMCs or T cells enriched from blood (not recorded which). Source of these receptors: a woman aged 30 to 39 who had been exposed to COVID-19.

This chain uses TRBV9 with TRBJ2-1; TRBD2 aligns across 11 bases. The CDR3 length is 19 residues. Germline V gene lookup returns CDR1 SGDLS and CDR2 YYNGEE. Trimming removed 0 bases from V and 9 bases from J; junction bases left unmatched: 17. The CDR3 nucleotides read TGTGCCAGCAGCGTAGATAGGCTAGCGGGGGGCACTACTAGGGGTGAGCAGTTCTTC. Translated, it gives CASSVDRLAGGTTRGEQFF.

The chain combines TRBV7-9 with TRBJ2-4, with 13 bases that match TRBD2. Germline V lookup: CDR1 SEHNR, CDR2 FQNEAQ (reference sequence). The CDR3 is 18 amino acids. The ends lost 5 bases at V and 0 bases at J; junction bases unmatched: 7. CDR3 in DNA: TGTGCCAGCAGCCCCGGGACTAGCGGGGAACTAGCCAAAAACATTCAGTACTTC. Protein product: CASSPGTSGELAKNIQYF. Together with reference TRBV7-9 and TRBJ2-4, the CDR3 gives the full variable domain: DTGVSQNPRHKITKRGQNVTFRCDPISEHNRLYWYRQTLGQGPEFLTYFQNEAQLEKSRLLSDRFSAERPKGSFSTLEIQRTEQGDSAMYLCASSPGTSGELAKNIQYFGAGTRLSVL.

This rearrangement joins TRBV5-1 to TRBJ2-3; 7 nucleotides line up with TRBD2. Germline CDR1 SGHRS, CDR2 YFSETQ. This CDR3 has 14 residues. V gave up 9 bases and J gave up 3 bases; unmatched junction bases: 10. The CDR3 bases are TGCGCCACCCCCGACTGGGGGGGGACAGATACGCAGTATTTT. This translates into CATPDWGGTDTQYF.

V and J are TRBV10-3 and TRBJ1-1; no clear D gene. The CDR3 spans 12 residues. Deletions cut 6 bases from V and 4 bases from J, with 9 bases between. Germline V gene sequence: CDR1 ENHRY, CDR2 SYGVKD. Here the CDR3 DNA reads TGTGCCATCAGCTCAACGGGCACTGAAGCTTTCTTT. It codes for CAISSTGTEAFF.

This chain uses TRBV3-1 (or the pseudogene TRBV3-2) with TRBJ1-2, with TRBD1 as a possible D gene (5 bases). Between the trimmed V and J ends, which lost 4 bases and 7 bases, there was a span of 13 bases. Germline V gene lookup returns CDR1 LGHDT and CDR2 YNNKEL (reference sequence). The CDR3 spans 13 residues. The CDR3 sequence is CASSRRGGRGYTF. The CDR3 DNA is TGTGCCAGCAGCCGGAGGGGCGGTCGTGGCTACACCTTC.

The V call is TRBV19, the J call TRBJ1-6; D not certain. This CDR3 has 17 residues. Germline V lookup: CDR1 LNHDA, CDR2 SQIVND (reference sequence). Trimming took 3 bases from V and 6 from J, leaving 18 bases between them. Written as DNA, the CDR3 is TGTGCCAGTAGTATGAATGACATGGGCTCCATTAATTCACCCCTCCACTTT. Translation gives CASSMNDMGSINSPLHF. Together with reference TRBV19 and TRBJ1-6, the CDR3 gives the full variable domain: DGGITQSPKYLFRKEGQNVTLSCEQNLNHDAMYWYRQDPGQGLRLIYYSQIVNDFQKGDIAEGYSVSREKKESFPLTVTSAQKNPTAFYLCASSMNDMGSINSPLHFGNGTRLTVT.

The chain has TRBV7-9 and TRBJ1-5; 11 bases are a match to TRBD1. The CDR3 extends over 15 amino acids. V shed 1 base, J shed 8 bases, and the junction held 4 bases outside the gene matches. Germline values: CDR1 SEHNR, CDR2 FQNEAQ (reference sequence). Here the CDR3 reads CASSLGTGGIEPQHF. CDR3 bases: TGTGCCAGCAGCTTAGGGACAGGGGGCATTGAGCCCCAGCATTTT.

The chain combines TRBV7-6 with TRBJ1-2, with D hard to call. This CDR3 contains 11 residues. Germline V gene data show CDR1 as SGHVS and CDR2 as FNYEAQ. Deletions cut 4 bases from V and 4 bases from J, with 4 bases between. This CDR3 is CASSSGYGYTF. CDR3 in DNA: TGTGCCAGCAGCTCCGGCTATGGCTACACCTTC.

The chain has TRBV3-1 (or the pseudogene TRBV3-2) and TRBJ2-1; the D gene is possibly TRBD1 (5 bases). The CDR3 spans 14 residues. Deletions cut 4 bases from V and 5 bases from J, with 12 bases between. Germline V lookup: CDR1 LGHDT, CDR2 YNNKEL (reference sequence). CDR3 residues: CASSPFWGDNEQFF. CDR3 sequence (DNA): TGTGCCAGCAGCCCATTCTGGGGCGACAATGAGCAGTTCTTC.

This sequence joins TRBV11-3 and TRBJ2-1; D possibly corresponds to TRBD1 (6 bases). The V end was cut by 5 bases, the J end by 2 bases, with 10 bases between. The V gene's germline CDR1 is SGHNT and CDR2 YENEEA. The CDR3 is 14 amino acids. The chain's CDR3 is CASSEQGAYNEQFF. CDR3 coding DNA: TGTGCCAGCAGCGAACAGGGAGCCTACAATGAGCAGTTCTTC. The full variable domain, completed using reference TRBV11-3 and TRBJ2-1, is EAGVVQSPRYKIIEKKQPVAFWCNPISGHNTLYWYLQNLGQGPELLIRYENEEAVDDSQLPKDRFSAERLKGVDSTLKIQPAELGDSAVYLCASSEQGAYNEQFFGPGTRLTVL.

The V call is TRBV5-4, the J call TRBJ1-1; D is unclear. Germline CDR1 and CDR2: SGHNT and YYREEE (reference sequence). Trimming removed 7 bases from V and 4 bases from J, with 14 bases in between. The CDR3 has 13 amino acids. The CDR3 coding sequence is TGTGCCAGCCTAGGGTGGGGAGGCACTGAAGCTTTCTTT. Encoded protein: CASLGWGGTEAFF.

The chain uses TRBV7-8 and TRBJ1-6, with 7 bases aligning to TRBD1. The V gene's germline CDR1 is SGHVS and CDR2 FQNEAQ. The CDR3 sequence is 16 residues long. V trimming: 4 bases; J trimming: 9 bases; junction bases outside the gene matches: 12. This CDR3 is CASSSTRTGVGSPLHF. The CDR3 DNA sequence: TGTGCCAGCAGCTCTACAAGGACAGGAGTGGGTTCACCCCTCCACTTT.

This chain joins TRBV6-4 and TRBJ1-3, with 7 positions matching TRBD1. V lost 10 bases and J lost 8; bases outside the gene matches: 11. Germline CDR1 and CDR2: MRHNA and SNTAGT. This CDR3 has 13 amino acids. CDR3 nucleotides: TGTGCCACAGACAGGGTTATGCGGGACACCATATATTTT. Translating it yields CATDRVMRDTIYF.

This chain links TRBV7-9 with TRBJ1-1; D gene unclear. V lost 2 bases and J lost 0, with 7 bases in between. CDR3 length: 14 residues. Germline V gene sequence: CDR1 SEHNR, CDR2 FQNEAQ (reference sequence). The CDR3: CASSLQALNTEAFF. The CDR3 bases are TGTGCCAGCAGCTTACAGGCCTTGAACACTGAAGCTTTCTTT. Combining the CDR3 with reference TRBV7-9 and TRBJ1-1 gives the whole variable domain DTGVSQNPRHKITKRGQNVTFRCDPISEHNRLYWYRQTLGQGPEFLTYFQNEAQLEKSRLLSDRFSAERPKGSFSTLEIQRTEQGDSAMYLCASSLQALNTEAFFGQGTRLTVV.

J is TRBJ2-1 and V is TRBV20-1; D not resolved. V lost 3 bases, J lost 4 bases, and 13 bases lay in between. CDR3 length: 14 amino acids. Germline V gene data show CDR1 as DFQATT and CDR2 as SNEGSKA (reference sequence). This CDR3 is CSASYLALYNEQFF. The DNA for the CDR3 is TGCAGTGCTAGTTACCTCGCTCTATACAATGAGCAGTTCTTC.

This chain connects TRBV9 to TRBJ1-6; 7 bases agree with TRBD1. The CDR3 length is 15 residues. Per the germline V gene, CDR1 is SGDLS and CDR2 is YYNGEE. Trimming at V came to 3 bases and at J to 5 bases, leaving 5 bases not matched to a gene. This CDR3 reads CASSGGTANNSPLHF. In DNA, the CDR3 is TGTGCCAGCAGCGGAGGGACAGCTAATAATTCACCCCTCCACTTT.

The chain couples TRBV13 to TRBJ2-7; 7 positions agree with TRBD1. With V trimmed by 5 bases and J by 2 bases, 3 bases remained unmatched. The CDR3 consists of 13 residues. Germline CDR1 PRHDT, CDR2 FYEKMQ (reference sequence). CDR3 residues: CASSPGGTYEQYF. The DNA for the CDR3 is TGTGCCAGCAGCCCAGGGGGAACCTACGAGCAGTACTTC.

This chain uses TRBV2 with TRBJ1-5, with a tentative D call TRBD1 (6 bases). Per the germline V gene, CDR1 is SNHLY and CDR2 is FYNNEI. V lost 7 bases, J lost 5 bases, and 15 bases lay in between. The CDR3 totals 14 residues. CDR3 in amino acids: CASNVWDKYQPQHF. The DNA for the CDR3 is TGTGCCAGCAACGTGTGGGACAAGTATCAGCCCCAGCATTTT.

This clone was observed once. The chain has TRBV3-1 (or the pseudogene TRBV3-2) and TRBJ1-3, with D possibly being TRBD1 (5 bases). The CDR3 is 13 amino acids. Germline V lookup: CDR1 LGHDT, CDR2 YNNKEL (reference sequence). The V and J ends lost 4 bases and 9 bases respectively, with 13 bases between them. The CDR3 DNA sequence: TGTGCCAGCAGCCGCCGGGCGGGGGGCACCATATATTTT. This encodes CASSRRAGGTIYF.

The V and J genes are TRBV7-9 and TRBJ1-1, with 8 bases aligning to TRBD1. The CDR3 covers 17 residues. Germline CDR1 reads SEHNR; CDR2 reads FQNEAQ (reference sequence). With V trimmed by 5 bases and J by 0 bases, 11 bases remained unmatched. CDR3 amino acids: CASSQMRGQGMNTEAFF. The CDR3 coding sequence is TGTGCCAGCAGCCAGATGCGAGGACAGGGAATGAACACTGAAGCTTTCTTT.

The chain is built from TRBV5-6 and TRBJ1-1, with D perhaps TRBD1 (5 bases). This CDR3 region has 14 residues. V was shortened by 0 bases and J by 5 bases, with 11 bases between the two germline ends. Germline loops: CDR1 SGHDT, CDR2 YYEEEE. As DNA, the CDR3 is TGTGCCAGCAGCTTGGCGGGGGTGCAGACTGAAGCTTTCTTT. Amino acid sequence: CASSLAGVQTEAFF.

V and J are TRBV6-4 and TRBJ1-2; D uncertain. The CDR3 runs 15 residues. Germline CDR1 and CDR2: MRHNA and SNTAGT. Trimming pared 5 bases from V and 8 bases from J, leaving 21 bases between. The CDR3 loop reads CASSPTAPEGGGYTF. CDR3 in DNA: TGTGCCAGCAGTCCGACGGCTCCTGAGGGAGGGGGCTACACCTTC.

This chain links TRBV18 with TRBJ2-1; 13 bases agree with TRBD2. The J segment lost 1 base and the V segment lost 6 bases, leaving 6 bases of the junction unmatched. In germline, CDR1 is KGHSH, CDR2 LQKENI. This CDR3 contains 17 residues. The CDR3 spells CASSKTSGGASYNEQFF. The DNA for the CDR3 is TGTGCCAGCTCCAAAACTAGCGGGGGGGCTTCCTACAATGAGCAGTTCTTC. The whole variable domain, remainder taken from reference TRBV18 and TRBJ2-1, is NAGVMQNPRHLVRRRGQEARLRCSPMKGHSHVYWYRQLPEEGLKFMVYLQKENIIDESGMPKERFSAEFPKEGPSILRIQQVVRGDSAAYFCASSKTSGGASYNEQFFGPGTRLTVL.

This clone has a handful of counts. The V gene is TRBV19, the J gene TRBJ2-3; 9 nucleotides agree with TRBD1. With 4 bases clipped from V and 2 bases from J, the junction kept 4 bases outside the gene matches. Germline assignment: CDR1 LNHDA and CDR2 SQIVND (reference sequence). The CDR3 runs 15 residues. The CDR3 nucleotides are TGTGCCAGTAGTACCGGACAGGGGCACACAGATACGCAGTATTTT. Amino acid sequence: CASSTGQGHTDTQYF.

The V call is TRBV11-2, the J call TRBJ1-1, with a weak D call TRBD1 (6 bases). There are 15 residues in the CDR3. Between the trimmed V and J ends, which lost 1 base and 8 bases, there was a span of 17 bases. Germline V CDR1 and CDR2: SGHAT, FQNNGV. CDR3 nucleotides: TGTGCCAGCAGCTTAGTAGGAGGATCCGGGACAGAAGCTTTCTTT. Encoded protein: CASSLVGGSGTEAFF.

The chain recombines TRBV18 with TRBJ1-2, with 8 bases aligning to TRBD1. The CDR3 spans 14 residues. In germline, CDR1 is KGHSH, CDR2 LQKENI. V shed 4 bases and J 7 bases; nucleotides not matched to a gene: 8. For the CDR3, the DNA is TGTGCCAGCTCACTGGACAGGGAACTCCTTGGCTACACCTTC. Translating gives CASSLDRELLGYTF.